This T cell receptor (beta chain) was captured in a study of breast tumors, draining lymph nodes, adjacent tissues. In the case of this clonotype: Compared with germline, one end of the junction differs, possibly owing to a read error.

Germline lookup yields CDR1 DFQATT and CDR2 SNEGSKA (reference sequence). This CDR3 comprises 13 residues. TCRdb independently ran MiXCR on the multiplex PCR reads; one entry per CDR3 protein. The repertoire holds approximately 20,000 distinct CDR3 sequences, with 50% as singletons. V usage is TRBV20-1 and J usage is TRBJ2-1; the match to TRBD2 covers 11 bases. The clonotype was recovered from a female donor with breast cancer. Some clones in this sample may be carry-over from other donors' samples. Source material: breast tumor tissue. The CDR3 here is CSAPGLADDAQFF. The CDR3 coding sequence is TGCAGTGCCCCGGGACTAGCGGACGATGCGCAGTTCTTT.